This T cell receptor (beta chain) was found in a study of radiotherapy plus CTLA-4 blockade in lung cancer. Study-wide background: Across the patients, objective responses occurred in approximately 18%, and disease control in roughly 30%.

TCRdb keeps only in-frame clones here, not all; method: immunoSEQ multiplex PCR. Here the sample spans some 66,000 clones, about 80% being singletons. This clone was seen just once. The antigen is unknown. V shed 2 bases and J 2 bases; nucleotides not matched to a gene: 2. CDR3 length: 14 residues. Germline loops: CDR1 SGHAT, CDR2 FQNNGV. Whole-study findings and limits: Expansion in blood of tumor-derived TCR clones was seen after radiotherapy plus ipilimumab.

The chain is built from TRBV11-2 and TRBJ2-7; 8 positions agree with TRBD2. This sequence was found in a human donor with non-small cell lung cancer who had a partial response to radiotherapy plus ipilimumab. The starting material was peripheral blood, obtained from a patient treated with radiotherapy plus ipilimumab. CDR3 bases: TGTGCCAGCAGCTTAAGCGGGAGCACCTACGAGCAGTACTTC. It translates to CASSLSGSTYEQYF.